Described below is a single T cell receptor (beta chain) sequence and its context. This sample is part of a study of response to subunit inactivated influenza vaccine. Per the germline V gene, CDR1 is MDHEN and CDR2 is SYDVKM. V dropped 6 bases and J dropped 2; count of bases not matched to a gene: 6. The CDR3 loop spans 14 amino acids. TCRdb reanalysed the RT-PCR reads using MiXCR and keeps one entry per CDR3 protein. The profile shows more than 550,000 distinct CDR3 sequences, about 10% of them singletons. These same data were also listed under a study on T cells expressing NK-cell markers. As reported in that work: TCR beta cDNA was made by 5'RACE template switching with UMIs. Sorted CD3+CD56-NKG2C+, CD3+CD56+NKG2C+ and CD3+CD56+NKG2C- T cells supplied the TCR beta repertoires. Of the CD8+ T cells in about 6 donors, roughly 1.0-7.0% belonged to dominant NKG2C+ clonotypes.

This chain connects TRBV28 to TRBJ2-7, with 8 bases lining up with TRBD1. This TCR came from a man aged 50-59 years who received an inactivated influenza vaccine. Sample: PBMCs from blood, taken on the day of vaccination. The CDR3 loop is CASRPTGAPYEQYF. CDR3 nucleotide sequence: TGTGCCAGCAGGCCGACAGGGGCACCCTACGAGCAGTACTTC.